Listed below are T cell receptor beta chains from one sample, sequenced in a study of T cell repertoires in cytomegalovirus infection. In TCRdb, the reads were re-called with MiXCR into one record per CDR3 protein. The repertoire holds 350,000 to 550,000 distinct CDR3 sequences, with 31% as singletons. The sample comprised PBMCs. Receptors were obtained from a human donor in good health (CMV status not recorded). Some clones in this sample may be carry-over from other donors' samples. Each CDR3 is given with its conserved first and last residue. A D gene is named only where the DNA matches it firmly. Expanded clones get a size class; other rows say once, few or many, or leave the size out.

d_call,clone_size,v_call,j_call,cdr3_aa,cdr3_nt
TRBD1,many,TRBV28,TRBJ1-3,CASSLGTAGNTIYF,TGTGCCAGCAGCTTAGGGACAGCTGGAAACACCATATATTTT
TRBD2,.,TRBV2,TRBJ2-2,CAIRGGLNTGELFF,TGTGCCATCCGCGGGGGATTGAACACCGGGGAGCTGTTTTTT
.,many,TRBV12-3/TRBV12-4,TRBJ1-5,CASSSGVGGNQPQHF,TGTGCCAGCAGTTCGGGAGTTGGAGGCAATCAGCCCCAGCATTTT
.,.,TRBV15,TRBJ2-2,CATNKGGPNTGELFF,TGTGCCACCAACAAGGGGGGCCCAAACACCGGGGAGCTGTTTTTT
.,few,TRBV6-1,TRBJ1-1,CASSESGRAFTEAFF,TGTGCCAGCAGTGAAAGCGGGAGGGCTTTCACTGAAGCTTTCTTT
.,.,TRBV7-9,TRBJ1-6,CASSLVGTHPVVDSPLHF,TGTGCCAGCAGCTTAGTTGGGACCCACCCCGTGGTGGATTCACCCCTCCACTTT
.,.,TRBV27,TRBJ1-6,CASSPFGGNSPLHF,TGTGCCAGCAGTCCTTTTGGGGGTAATTCACCCCTCCACTTT
.,many,TRBV7-8,TRBJ1-5,CASSLAGLARQPQHF,TGTGCCAGCAGCTTAGCCGGCCTCGCCCGGCAGCCCCAGCATTTT
TRBD2,.,TRBV19,TRBJ2-1,CASSILRREGLKNEQFF,TGTGCCAGTAGTATACTTCGGCGGGAGGGGCTGAAAAATGAGCAGTTCTTC
.,few,TRBV7-3,TRBJ2-3,CASSLKGVSVAGKQYF,TGTGCCAGCAGCTTAAAGGGCGTTTCGGTGGCAGGGAAGCAGTATTTT
.,.,TRBV15,TRBJ1-6,CATSRDSGVPYNSPLHF,TGTGCCACCAGCAGAGATTCAGGGGTCCCCTATAATTCACCCCTCCACTTT
TRBD1,.,TRBV25-1,TRBJ2-2,CASSDSPGQGTNTGELFF,TGTGCCAGCAGTGATAGCCCGGGACAGGGAACGAACACCGGGGAGCTGTTTTTT
.,.,TRBV12-3/TRBV12-4,TRBJ1-2,CASSLGGARGYTF,TGTGCCAGCAGTTTAGGGGGGGCTCGGGGCTACACCTTC
.,few,TRBV20-1,TRBJ2-5,CSSYAEETQYF,TGCAGCTCGTACGCCGAAGAGACCCAGTACTTC
TRBD1,few,TRBV29-1,TRBJ2-5,CSAAGQGSETQYF,TGCAGCGCCGCCGGACAGGGTTCAGAGACCCAGTACTTC
TRBD1,many,TRBV7-2,TRBJ1-2,CASSLRQGVEGYTF,TGTGCCAGCAGCTTACGACAGGGGGTTGAAGGCTACACCTTC
.,.,TRBV5-1,TRBJ2-7,CDSSLEAGSCYEQYF,TGCGACAGCAGCTTGGAGGCAGGGAGCTGCTACGAGCAGTACTTC
TRBD1,.,TRBV10-3,TRBJ2-5,CAISEGGEGRETQYF,TGTGCCATCAGTGAAGGGGGCGAAGGAAGGGAGACCCAGTACTTC
.,.,TRBV2,TRBJ1-2,CASRQTGNYGYTF,TGTGCCAGCAGGCAAACAGGGAACTATGGCTACACCTTC
.,.,TRBV15,TRBJ2-7,CATSRGEDSFYEQYF,TGTGCCACCAGCAGAGGGGAGGACAGTTTCTACGAGCAGTACTTC
.,.,TRBV7-8,TRBJ1-5,CASILGVRNQPQHF,TGTGCCAGCATCTTAGGGGTTCGCAATCAGCCCCAGCATTTT
TRBD1,.,TRBV6-5,TRBJ2-7,CASSSRTGPVEQYF,TGTGCCAGCAGTTCCCGGACAGGGCCTGTCGAGCAGTACTTC
.,few,TRBV7-9,TRBJ1-1,CASSRVAGTEAFF,TGTGCCAGCAGCCGGGTCGCTGGAACTGAAGCTTTCTTT
TRBD1,.,TRBV6-2/TRBV6-3,TRBJ1-1,CASSYGRTGGRRTEAFF,TGTGCCAGCAGCTACGGAAGGACAGGGGGAAGGAGGACTGAAGCTTTCTTT